This section outlines one T cell receptor beta chain sequence together with its context. Its antigen is unknown. This sample stems from a study of cytomegalovirus exposure and HLA in healthy donors. General study results and limits: CMV antigen specificity was confirmed in vitro for three CMV-associated chains. The study put 150 to 200 TCR beta chains on its list as cytomegalovirus-associated. Rare TCR sequences predominated, though certain public TCRs were found in many donors.

The method was immunoSEQ multiplex PCR; TCRdb's version includes in-frame clones alone and lacks a portion of them. The table lists about 160,000 clones, around 88% of them singletons. V was pared by 3 bases and J by 4 bases, with 19 bases between. In germline, CDR1 is LNHNV, CDR2 YYDKDF (reference sequence). CDR3 length: 17 residues. The V and J genes are TRBV15 and TRBJ2-1, with D perhaps matching TRBD1 (6 bases). The sample was PBMCs. This sequence was found in a woman aged 18-30 years in good health and CMV-seronegative. DNA of the CDR3: TGTGCCACCAGCAGGGCCACACCAGGGGCTTATTACAATGAGCAGTTCTTC. It yields the protein CATSRATPGAYYNEQFF.